This T cell receptor beta chain was retrieved from a study of cytomegalovirus exposure and HLA in healthy donors. For the study at large: There were just under 400 genotyped donors. Of these, 75% to 90% fell in the genetic ancestry cluster associated with self-reported Caucasian donors.

Donors had nominal health at sampling but likely had unrecorded immune exposures. CDR1 is SGHVS and CDR2 is FNYEAQ in the germline V gene. V lost 3 bases to trimming and J lost 1 base; unmatched junction nucleotides: 4. The CDR3 runs to 16 residues. The study ran its PCR with 60 Vbeta and 13 Jbeta primers. Clones were read by immunoSEQ multiplex PCR, and TCRdb kept only the in-frame ones, dropping some. Among some 190,000 clones listed, about 80% were seen once. This TCR was recovered from a woman between 35 and 50 years old in good health and CMV-seronegative. This chain uses TRBV7-6 with TRBJ2-1, with 9 bases lining up with TRBD2. The sequenced material came from PBMCs. The CDR3 bases are TGTGCCAGCAGCTTCGAAGCGGGAGGTTCCTACAATGAGCAGTTCTTC. Its protein product is CASSFEAGGSYNEQFF.